The 21 T cell receptor beta chains in this list originate from one sample, sequenced in a study of technical replicates of blood from a few donors. Sequencing used immunoSEQ multiplex PCR; TCRdb keeps in-frame clones, though not all of them. The sample has tens of thousands of clones, more than 85% seen once; the top ten hold under 5.5%. The sample taken for sequencing was PBMCs. All receptors come from a human donor in good health. Some clones in this sample may be carry-over from other donors' samples.

J is TRBJ1-3 and V is TRBV7-8; tentatively, D is TRBD1 (5 bases). Between the trimmed V and J ends, which lost 6 bases and 0 bases, there was a span of 18 bases. Germline V gene lookup returns CDR1 SGHVS and CDR2 FQNEAQ. The CDR3 runs to 17 residues. CDR3 DNA sequence: TGTGCCAGCAGTGTGTGGGGGGGTCCCCTCTCTGGAAACACCATATATTTT. It yields the protein CASSVWGGPLSGNTIYF.

This clone was found once. The rearrangement uses TRBV7-6 and TRBJ2-1; 7 nucleotides agree with TRBD2. J was trimmed by 4 bases and V by 5 bases; bases with no gene match: 8. This CDR3 has 15 amino acids. The germline CDR1 and CDR2 sequences are SGHVS and FNYEAQ. The CDR3 DNA reads as TGTGCCAGCAGCATACCAGGCGGGAGTTACAATGAGCAGTTCTTC. Translation: CASSIPGGSYNEQFF.

The gene calls are TRBV5-1 and TRBJ1-1; the D is unclear. The CDR3 is 14 residues long. Trimming shortened V by 0 bases and J by 1 base, and 7 bases separated the two germline ends. CDR1 is SGHRS, CDR2 YFSETQ, per germline. CDR3 loop: CASSLGAPNTEAFF. The CDR3 DNA reads TGCGCCAGCAGCTTGGGGGCACCGAACACTGAAGCTTTCTTT.

The chain employs TRBV19 and TRBJ1-2; 8 bases fit TRBD1. Germline V gives CDR1 LNHDA, CDR2 SQIVND (reference sequence). V shed 9 bases, J shed 3 bases, and the junction held 3 bases outside the gene matches. This CDR3 contains 12 residues. For the CDR3, the DNA is TGTGCCAGCATGGGACAGGACTATGGCTACACCTTC. Translating gives CASMGQDYGYTF.

V and J are TRBV2 and TRBJ2-3; TRBD1 is a possible D gene (6 bases). The CDR3 spans 14 residues. Looked up from germline, CDR1 is SNHLY and CDR2 is FYNNEI. Between the trimmed V and J ends, which lost 3 bases and 7 bases, there was a span of 14 bases. CDR3 residues: CASSDLQGMYTQYF. The CDR3 DNA reads as TGTGCCAGCAGTGATCTACAGGGAATGTATACGCAGTATTTT.

The chain joins TRBV5-6 to TRBJ2-5; TRBD1 agrees at 11 bases. The J segment lost 3 bases and the V segment lost 4 bases, leaving 8 bases of the junction unmatched. Germline-derived CDR1 and CDR2 are SGHDT and YYEEEE. CDR3 length: 16 residues. The CDR3 here is CASSPRWDRGEETQYF. For the CDR3, the DNA is TGTGCCAGCAGCCCGAGGTGGGACAGGGGGGAAGAGACCCAGTACTTC.

V is TRBV2 and J is TRBJ1-4; 8 bases are shared with TRBD1. J lost 7 bases, V lost 8 bases, and 6 bases had no gene match. The CDR3 contains 13 residues. The V gene's germline CDR1 is SNHLY and CDR2 FYNNEI. CDR3 residues: CASRWTGSEKLFF. The CDR3 DNA reads as TGTGCCAGCCGCTGGACAGGGAGTGAAAAACTGTTTTTT.

The rearrangement uses TRBV18 and TRBJ2-4; 8 nucleotides match TRBD2. Germline V CDR1 and CDR2: KGHSH, LQKENI. The CDR3 has 15 amino acids. V lost 3 bases, J lost 6 bases, and 7 bases stayed unmatched. The CDR3 loop is CASSPIAGSGNIQYF. The CDR3 nucleotides are TGTGCCAGCTCACCTATAGCGGGATCGGGAAACATTCAGTACTTC.

The V and J genes are TRBV5-4 and TRBJ2-7; TRBD2 agrees at 12 bases. The CDR3 runs to 16 residues. Germline CDR1 reads SGHNT; CDR2 reads YYREEE (reference sequence). V lost 0 bases, J lost 2 bases, and 3 bases stayed unmatched. In nucleotides, the CDR3 is TGTGCCAGCAGCTTGGGCCTAGCGGGGGGGGCCTACGAGCAGTACTTC. It yields the protein CASSLGLAGGAYEQYF.

This clone was recorded once. V gene TRBV9 combines with J gene TRBJ2-5; 11 bases line up with TRBD1. After removal of 3 bases from V and 5 bases from J, the junction contained 9 bases not matched to a gene. The germline gives CDR1 SGDLS, CDR2 YYNGEE. This CDR3 comprises 16 residues. This chain's CDR3 is CASSAQGQGALETQYF. The CDR3 DNA sequence: TGTGCCAGCAGCGCCCAAGGACAGGGGGCATTGGAGACCCAGTACTTC.

The J gene is TRBJ2-1, the V gene TRBV2, with 7 bases identical to TRBD1. Per germline, CDR1 SNHLY and CDR2 FYNNEI. The CDR3 has 13 amino acids. This CDR3 reads CATGPPGGNEQFF. For the CDR3, the DNA is TGTGCTACCGGACCCCCAGGGGGCAATGAGCAGTTCTTC.

The V gene is TRBV7-2, the J gene TRBJ2-1; D is possibly TRBD1 (5 bases). Germline CDR1 reads SGHTA; CDR2 reads FQGNSA. Trimming took off 1 base at V and 7 bases at J, with 11 bases between the two ends. CDR3 length: 14 amino acids. CDR3 protein: CASSLGTRVNEQFF. Written as DNA, the CDR3 is TGTGCCAGCAGCTTAGGTACCAGGGTAAATGAGCAGTTCTTC.

The chain recombines TRBV5-6 with TRBJ2-7, with 14 bases lining up with TRBD2. Germline lookup yields CDR1 SGHDT and CDR2 YYEEEE. This CDR3 comprises 14 residues. With V trimmed by 4 bases and J by 7 bases, 4 bases remained unmatched. In nucleotides, the CDR3 is TGTGCCAGCAGCGAGGGACTAGCGGGAGATGAGCAGTACTTC. This codes for CASSEGLAGDEQYF.

CDR3 nucleotides: TGCGCCAGCGTCGGCGGGAGGGCCTTGTTCGGCGATGAGCAGTTCTTC. Protein sequence: CASVGGRALFGDEQFF. The rearrangement uses TRBV10-2 and TRBJ2-1; TRBD2 matches 9 bases. The junction had 16 bases not matched to a gene; V was cut back by 8 bases and J by 8 bases. Per the germline V gene, CDR1 is WSHSY and CDR2 is SAAADI. CDR3 length: 16 residues.

This rearrangement joins TRBV2 to TRBJ2-7; TRBD1 aligns across 12 bases. After removal of 6 bases from V and 6 bases from J, the junction contained 6 bases not matched to a gene. CDR1 and CDR2 from the germline V gene are SNHLY and FYNNEI. The CDR3 totals 14 residues. This chain's CDR3 is CASSRDRGLSEQYF. For the CDR3, the DNA is TGTGCCAGCAGCCGGGACAGGGGGCTGTCCGAGCAGTACTTC.

The chain is built from TRBV2 and TRBJ1-1, with D possibly being TRBD1 (5 bases). The CDR3 has 13 amino acids. Trimming pared 6 bases from V and 8 bases from J, leaving 16 bases between. CDR1 SNHLY and CDR2 FYNNEI come from the germline V gene. CDR3 coding DNA: TGTGCCAGCAGCAATAAGGGCCGGGGGGAAGCTTTCTTT. Protein sequence: CASSNKGRGEAFF.

CDR3 DNA: TGCGCCAGCAGCTTGGGCGGGGGCCCCACCTCTTACGAGCAGTACTTC. This encodes CASSLGGGPTSYEQYF. V and J are TRBV5-1 and TRBJ2-7, with D maybe TRBD2 (7 bases). Germline CDR1 reads SGHRS; CDR2 reads YFSETQ. This CDR3 comprises 16 residues. Between the trimmed V and J ends, which lost 0 bases and 4 bases, there was a span of 17 bases.

A single count supports this clone. The CDR3 region has the DNA TGTGCCAGCAGCTTCTTAGGGGTGGACAGCAGAGCCGAGCAGTACTTC. This codes for CASSFLGVDSRAEQYF. The rearrangement joins TRBV7-8 to TRBJ2-7, with a possible D match to TRBD1 (6 bases). Trimming shortened V by 3 bases and J by 6 bases, and 21 bases separated the two germline ends. The CDR3 covers 16 residues. The germline CDR1 and CDR2 sequences are SGHVS and FQNEAQ.

CDR3 in amino acids: CASSYSDWSYGYTF. The CDR3 DNA reads as TGTGCCAGCAGTTACTCCGACTGGTCCTATGGCTACACCTTC. The chain carries TRBV6-6 and TRBJ1-2, with D unclear. Trimming pared 0 bases from V and 4 bases from J, leaving 9 bases between. CDR3 size: 14 residues. The germline gives CDR1 MNHNY, CDR2 SVGAGI (reference sequence).

This chain uses TRBV9 with TRBJ2-5; D ambiguous. Germline V lookup: CDR1 SGDLS, CDR2 YYNGEE. This CDR3 comprises 15 residues. V dropped 4 bases and J dropped 5 bases, with 18 bases sitting between them. DNA of the CDR3: TGTGCCAGCAGCCCCAATGTTGCGGATCGGGAGACCCAGTACTTC. This codes for CASSPNVADRETQYF.

CDR3 coding DNA: TGTGCCTGGAGCTGGACAGGGGCGAGAGATACGCAGTATTTT. Its protein product is CAWSWTGARDTQYF. J is TRBJ2-3 and V is TRBV30; 9 positions agree with TRBD1. From germline, CDR1 is GTSNPN and CDR2 SVGIG (reference sequence). V lost 3 bases, J lost 5 bases, and 6 bases stayed unmatched. CDR3 size: 14 residues.